This T cell receptor beta chain came from a study of T cell responses to AZD1222 COVID-19 vaccine. Study observations and caveats: Repertoire sampling happened only post peak T cell response. Recipients of two AZD1222 doses showed rising Spike-specific TCR breadth and depth. The donor group comprised mostly white British people and more females; the analysis possibly underestimated clonal diversity.

TCRdb's table, derived via immunoSEQ multiplex PCR, lists solely in-frame clones and lacks some. The table shows some 84,000 clones, with around 88% occurring only once. The V gene's germline CDR1 is ENHRY and CDR2 SYGVKD. There are 14 residues in the CDR3. Trimming removed 4 bases at V and 4 bases at J, with 13 bases between. With regard to this clone: Its antigen is unknown.

This chain links TRBV10-3 with TRBJ1-1, with D perhaps TRBD1 (6 bases). The sample consisted of peripheral blood, taken 28 days after the second AZD1222 dose. The TCR was taken from an adult who received the AZD1222 COVID-19 vaccine. This CDR3 reads CAISVGKGGTEAFF. The CDR3 bases are TGTGCCATCAGTGTTGGCAAGGGGGGCACTGAAGCTTTCTTT.